This TCR beta chain was captured by sequencing in a study of blood T cell repertoires in COVID-19. Turning to the study itself: Researchers got acute and convalescent COVID-19 samples from the United States, Italy and Spain.

In the authors' workflow: Reference gene primer amplification gave nucleated cell count estimates. This table comes from immunoSEQ multiplex PCR, and its TCRdb copy is limited to in-frame clones, with some not included. That table furnishes V, J and clone size, whereas the DNA furnished D and trimming. The sample consists of about 36,000 clones, roughly 78% of them appearing once. V was cut by 3 bases and J by 2 bases, with 11 bases left in between. The CDR3 spans 15 residues. Per germline, CDR1 SGDLS and CDR2 YYNGEE. The sequence derives from a man aged 60 to 69 with acute or convalescent COVID-19. The chain has TRBV9 and TRBJ1-4; D is perhaps TRBD1 (6 bases). Material for sequencing was peripheral blood. The CDR3 coding sequence is TGTGCCAGCAGCGCCCGCCAGGGGACTAATGAAAAACTGTTTTTT. It is translated as CASSARQGTNEKLFF. The variable domain in full, completed from reference TRBV9 and TRBJ1-4, reads DSGVTQTPKHLITATGQRVTLRCSPRSGDLSVYWYQQSLDQGLQFLIQYYNGEERAKGNILERFSAQQFPDLHSELNLSSLELGDSALYFCASSARQGTNEKLFFGSGTQLSVL.